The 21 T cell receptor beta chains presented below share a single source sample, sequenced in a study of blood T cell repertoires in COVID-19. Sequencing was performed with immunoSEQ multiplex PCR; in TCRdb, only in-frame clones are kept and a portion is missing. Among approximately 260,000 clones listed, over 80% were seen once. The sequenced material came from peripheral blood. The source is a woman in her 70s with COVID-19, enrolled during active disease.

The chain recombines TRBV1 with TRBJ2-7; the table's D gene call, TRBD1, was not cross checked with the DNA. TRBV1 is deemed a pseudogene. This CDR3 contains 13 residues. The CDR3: CTSSFGAGYEQYF. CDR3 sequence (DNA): TGCACCAGCAGTTTTGGGGCTGGCTACGAGCAGTACTTC.

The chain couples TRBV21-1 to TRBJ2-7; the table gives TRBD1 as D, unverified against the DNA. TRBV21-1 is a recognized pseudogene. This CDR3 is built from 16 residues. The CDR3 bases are TGTGCCAGCAGCAAAGCTTTGGGACAGGGAATCTACGAGCAGTACTTC. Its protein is CASSKALGQGIYEQYF.

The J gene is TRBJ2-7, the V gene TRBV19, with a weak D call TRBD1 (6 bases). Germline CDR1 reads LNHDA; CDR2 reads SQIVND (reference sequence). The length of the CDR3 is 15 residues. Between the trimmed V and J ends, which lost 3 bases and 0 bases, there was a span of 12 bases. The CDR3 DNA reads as TGTGCCAGTAGTATCTTGACAGGAGCCTCCTACGAGCAGTACTTC. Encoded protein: CASSILTGASYEQYF.

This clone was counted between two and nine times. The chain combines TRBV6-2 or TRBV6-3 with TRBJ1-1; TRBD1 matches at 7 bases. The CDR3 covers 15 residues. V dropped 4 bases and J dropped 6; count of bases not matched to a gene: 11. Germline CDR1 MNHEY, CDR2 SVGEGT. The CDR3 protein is CASSLLGTERPEAFF. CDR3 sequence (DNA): TGTGCCAGCAGTTTACTAGGGACAGAGAGGCCTGAAGCTTTCTTT.

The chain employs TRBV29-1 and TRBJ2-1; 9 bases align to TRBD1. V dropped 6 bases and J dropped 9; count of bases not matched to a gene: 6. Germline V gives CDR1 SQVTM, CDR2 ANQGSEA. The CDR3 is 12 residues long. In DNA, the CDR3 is TGCAGCGTCGCGACAGGGGGTAGTGAGCAGTTCTTC. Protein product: CSVATGGSEQFF.

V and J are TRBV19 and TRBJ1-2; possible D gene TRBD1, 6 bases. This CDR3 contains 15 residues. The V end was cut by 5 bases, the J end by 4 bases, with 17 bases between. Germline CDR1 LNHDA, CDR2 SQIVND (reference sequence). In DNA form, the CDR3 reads TGTGCCAGTAGTGCAACATACAGGGCTTCCTATGGCTACACCTTC. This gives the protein CASSATYRASYGYTF. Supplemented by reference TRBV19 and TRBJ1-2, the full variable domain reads DGGITQSPKYLFRKEGQNVTLSCEQNLNHDAMYWYRQDPGQGLRLIYYSQIVNDFQKGDIAEGYSVSREKKESFPLTVTSAQKNPTAFYLCASSATYRASYGYTFGSGTRLTVV.

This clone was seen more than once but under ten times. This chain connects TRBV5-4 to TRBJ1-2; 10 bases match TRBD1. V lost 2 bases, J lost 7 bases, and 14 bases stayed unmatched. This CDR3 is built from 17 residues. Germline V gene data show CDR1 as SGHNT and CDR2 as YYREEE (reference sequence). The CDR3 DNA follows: TGTGCCAGCAGCTTAAGGGTATCTGGGACAGGGGAGGTTGGCTACACCTTC. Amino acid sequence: CASSLRVSGTGEVGYTF.

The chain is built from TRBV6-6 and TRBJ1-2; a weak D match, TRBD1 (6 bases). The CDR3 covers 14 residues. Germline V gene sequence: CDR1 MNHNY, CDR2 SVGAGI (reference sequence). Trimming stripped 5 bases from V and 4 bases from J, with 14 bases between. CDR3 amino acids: CASSPYRVLYGYTF. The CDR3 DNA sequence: TGTGCCAGCAGTCCATACAGGGTGCTCTATGGCTACACCTTC.

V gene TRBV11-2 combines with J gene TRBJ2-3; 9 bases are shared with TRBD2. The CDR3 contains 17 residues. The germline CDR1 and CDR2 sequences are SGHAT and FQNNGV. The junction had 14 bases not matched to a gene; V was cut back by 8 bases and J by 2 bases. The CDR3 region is CASGRASGTDNTDTQYF. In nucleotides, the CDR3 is TGTGCCAGCGGTCGGGCTAGCGGGACGGATAACACAGATACGCAGTATTTT.

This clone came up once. The CDR3 nucleotides are TGTGCCAGCAGCTTGAACCCGACAGGGGTGGGTCTAAACACCATATATTTT. Its protein product is CASSLNPTGVGLNTIYF. The chain joins TRBV5-4 to TRBJ1-3; TRBD1 matches at 8 bases. CDR1 SGHNT and CDR2 YYREEE come from the germline V gene (reference sequence). V gave up 1 base and J gave up 6 bases; unmatched junction bases: 12. CDR3 length: 17 residues.

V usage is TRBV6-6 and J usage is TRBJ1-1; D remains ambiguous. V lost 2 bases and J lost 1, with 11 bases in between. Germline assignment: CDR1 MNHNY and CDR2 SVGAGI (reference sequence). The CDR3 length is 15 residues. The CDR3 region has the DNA TGTGCCAGCAGTTACCGCGCGACTTCGAACACTGAAGCTTTCTTT. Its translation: CASSYRATSNTEAFF.

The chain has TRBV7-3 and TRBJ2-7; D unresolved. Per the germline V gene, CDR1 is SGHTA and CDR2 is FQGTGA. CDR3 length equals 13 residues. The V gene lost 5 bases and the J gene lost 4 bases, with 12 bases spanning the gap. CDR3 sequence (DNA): TGTGCCAGCAGCCTGGCGGTGGGTTACGAGCAGTACTTC. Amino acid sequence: CASSLAVGYEQYF.

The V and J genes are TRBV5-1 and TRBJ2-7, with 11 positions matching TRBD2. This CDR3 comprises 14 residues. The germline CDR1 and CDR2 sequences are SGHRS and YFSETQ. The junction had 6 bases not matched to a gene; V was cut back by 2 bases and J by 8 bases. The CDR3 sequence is CASSFTSGRSQQYF. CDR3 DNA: TGCGCCAGCAGCTTTACTAGCGGGAGATCTCAGCAGTACTTC.

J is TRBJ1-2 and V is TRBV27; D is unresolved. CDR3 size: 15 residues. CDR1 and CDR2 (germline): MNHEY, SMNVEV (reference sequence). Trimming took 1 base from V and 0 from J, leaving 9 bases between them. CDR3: CASSLLSGTNYGYTF. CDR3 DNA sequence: TGTGCCAGCAGTTTATTAAGCGGAACTAACTATGGCTACACCTTC.

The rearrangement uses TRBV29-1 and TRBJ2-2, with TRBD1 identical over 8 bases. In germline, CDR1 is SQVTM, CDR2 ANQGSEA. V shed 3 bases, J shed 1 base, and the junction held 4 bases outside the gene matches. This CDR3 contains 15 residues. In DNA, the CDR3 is TGCAGCGTTGACTTGGGGACAGGGAACACCGGGGAGCTGTTTTTT. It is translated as CSVDLGTGNTGELFF.

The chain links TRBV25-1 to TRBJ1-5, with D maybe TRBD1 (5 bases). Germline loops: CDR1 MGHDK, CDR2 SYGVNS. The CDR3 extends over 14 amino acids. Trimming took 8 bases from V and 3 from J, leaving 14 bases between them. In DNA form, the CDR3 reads TGTGCCAGCTCAATAGCAGGGCCCAATCAGCCCCAGCATTTT. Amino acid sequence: CASSIAGPNQPQHF.

CDR3 nucleotides: TGTGCCAGCAGCGTAGGGGGGGTTGCCCAGCCCCAGCATTTT. This codes for CASSVGGVAQPQHF. The rearrangement uses TRBV9 and TRBJ1-5, with D tentatively TRBD1 (5 bases). Trimming pared 0 bases from V and 7 bases from J, leaving 11 bases between. The CDR3 runs to 14 residues. Germline assignment: CDR1 SGDLS and CDR2 YYNGEE.

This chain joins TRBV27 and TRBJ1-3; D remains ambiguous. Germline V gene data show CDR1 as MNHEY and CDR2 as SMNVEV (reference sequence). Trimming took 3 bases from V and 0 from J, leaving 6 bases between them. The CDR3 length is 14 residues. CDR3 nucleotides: TGTGCCAGCAGTTTGCAGTACTCTGGAAACACCATATATTTT. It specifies CASSLQYSGNTIYF.

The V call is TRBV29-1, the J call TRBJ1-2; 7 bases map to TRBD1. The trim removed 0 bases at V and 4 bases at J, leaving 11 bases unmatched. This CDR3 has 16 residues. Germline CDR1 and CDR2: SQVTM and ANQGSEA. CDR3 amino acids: CSVEDLGGQVSYGYTF. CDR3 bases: TGCAGCGTTGAAGATCTTGGCGGACAGGTTAGCTATGGCTACACCTTC.

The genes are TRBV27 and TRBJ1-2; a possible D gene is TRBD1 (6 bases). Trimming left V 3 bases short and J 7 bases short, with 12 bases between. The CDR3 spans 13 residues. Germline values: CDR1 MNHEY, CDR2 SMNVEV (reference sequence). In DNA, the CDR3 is TGTGCCAGCAGTTTGAACAGGGTATCTGGCTACACCTTC. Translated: CASSLNRVSGYTF.

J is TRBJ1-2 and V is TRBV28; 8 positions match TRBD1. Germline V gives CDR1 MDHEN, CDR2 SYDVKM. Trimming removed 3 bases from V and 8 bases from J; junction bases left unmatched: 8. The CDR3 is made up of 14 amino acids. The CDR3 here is CASSLGGRGRGYTF. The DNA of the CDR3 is TGTGCCAGCAGTTTGGGGGGCAGGGGGCGAGGCTACACCTTC.